This T cell receptor beta chain was sequenced during a study of cytomegalovirus exposure and HLA in healthy donors. General observations from the study: With high specificity and sensitivity, the classifier reportedly diagnosed cytomegalovirus status.

Assay used: immunoSEQ multiplex PCR; TCRdb lists only in-frame clones, some missing. The table lists 200,000 or so clones, roughly 82% of them singletons. The CDR3 is 13 residues long. As concerns this clone: Its target is unknown.

Sequenced sample: PBMCs. The rearrangement joins TRBV7-5 to TRBJ1-4. TRBV7-5 is a known pseudogene. This sequence originates from a woman aged 25-40 years in good health and CMV-seropositive. This CDR3 is CVQSISEGLGLFF. The CDR3 DNA reads TGTGTCCAGAGTATCTCGGAGGGGCTAGGACTGTTTTTT.